Included here is one TCR beta chain sequence, with context. Antigen: not known. The authors ran the assay at deep level. Per the authors' pipeline: ImmunoSEQ only sent back junction sequences with no quality scores, so filtering was done differently. Method: immunoSEQ multiplex PCR; TCRdb's copy keeps in-frame clones and lacks some. V and J calls plus clone size are reproduced from that table; the DNA served to infer D and trimming. The repertoire has some 500,000 clones, approximately 80% of them found once; the top ten carry approximately 12%. Germline-derived CDR1 and CDR2 are GTSNPN and SVGIG (reference sequence). V gave up 3 bases and J gave up 5 bases, with 11 bases separating them. The CDR3 contains 14 residues. The data stem from a study of shared clonotypes between healthy human individuals. Study at large: The donor group consisted of two women and a few men, aged 18 to 49. Study-level points and caveats: Researchers sampled blood only, noting tissue repertoires likely differ.

The source material was PBMCs. The TCR comes from a woman between 35 and 50 years old in good health. Some clones in this sample may be carry-over from other donors' samples. The chain uses TRBV30 and TRBJ1-6, with D uncertain. CDR3 nucleotides: TGTGCCTGGAGAATGAGGTCAGATAATTCACCCCTCCACTTT. It is translated as CAWRMRSDNSPLHF.